This T cell receptor (beta chain) originates from a study of cytomegalovirus exposure and HLA in healthy donors. Germline values: CDR1 SGHDT, CDR2 YYEEEE. The CDR3 is 14 residues long. V gave up 4 bases and J gave up 12 bases; unmatched junction bases: 12. With 60 Vbeta and 13 Jbeta primers, the PCR was carried out. Profiling relied on immunoSEQ multiplex PCR, and the TCRdb table lists in-frame clones only, not all of them. The data contain approximately 92,000 clones, about four fifths of them singletons. This clone was detected only a few times. The sample consisted of PBMCs. The J gene is TRBJ1-4, the V gene TRBV5-6; 7 nucleotides align to TRBD1. This receptor was taken from a woman between 65 and 79 years old in good health and CMV-seropositive. The CDR3 here is CASSPLQGGDQLFF. The CDR3 DNA reads as TGTGCCAGCAGCCCCTTGCAGGGGGGCGATCAACTGTTTTTT.